Described below is a single T cell receptor beta chain sequence and its context. These data are taken from a study of CD8 T cells in ankylosing spondylitis. TCRdb re-called the 5' RACE reads with MiXCR, one entry per CDR3 protein. The sample has about 92,000 distinct CDR3 sequences, around 9.4% seen once. The CDR3 contains 15 residues. Germline V gives CDR1 MDHEN, CDR2 SYDVKM. V lost 8 bases, J lost 4 bases, and 21 bases lay in between. This sequence joins TRBV28 and TRBJ2-7, with a possible D match to TRBD1 (6 bases). This sequence originates from a male donor with ankylosing spondylitis or in good health (not recorded which). The source material was blood, either unsorted or a sorted T cell fraction (not recorded which). The CDR3, as DNA: TGTGCCAGCGGCCTAAGGCGGCAGGGGATGTACGAGCAGTACTTC. It specifies CASGLRRQGMYEQYF.